The 5 T cell receptor beta chains below all came from one sample that was sequenced in a study of T cells expressing NK-cell markers (dated by TCRdb to the early 2020s). The protocol used for the library was 5' RACE. Instrument on record: Illumina HiSeq 2000. After the reads were reprocessed by TCRdb, one entry was made per CDR3 protein sequence, with no DNA. The data table for this sample lists some 460,000 distinct CDR3 sequences. The leading ten clones occupy roughly 1.4% of the sample. The sample comprised blood T cells: a sorted CD56 or NKG2C T cell subset, CD4+ or CD8+ T cells, or bulk PBMC T cells (not recorded which). These receptors were collected from a woman aged 50 to 60 in good health. Donor details come from another sample of the same person, matched by shared clones.

The genes are TRBV7-2 and TRBJ1-2. The germline CDR1 and CDR2 sequences are SGHTA and FQGNSA. The CDR3 contains 13 residues. CDR3 sequence reads: CASSSDGDLGYTF.

The chain is built from TRBV20-1 and TRBJ2-1. Germline loops: CDR1 DFQATT, CDR2 SNEGSKA (reference sequence). This CDR3 spans 13 amino acids. This CDR3 is CSASSNSYNEQFF.

The chain couples TRBV6-5 to TRBJ2-6. CDR3 length: 14 amino acids. Germline loops: CDR1 MNHEY, CDR2 SVGAGI. CDR3: CASKTGSGANVLTF.

The J gene is TRBJ2-1, the V gene TRBV2; the D gene TCRdb calls, TRBD2, cannot be checked with no DNA. The CDR3 is made up of 15 amino acids. The germline gives CDR1 SNHLY, CDR2 FYNNEI. This CDR3 is CASQAGGPSYNEQFF. The full variable domain, in which reference TRBV2 and TRBJ2-1 provide the parts outside the CDR3, is EPEVTQTPSHQVTQMGQEVILRCVPISNHLYFYWYRQILGQKVEFLVSFYNNEISEKSEIFDDQFSVERPDGSNFTLKIRSTKLEDSAMYFCASQAGGPSYNEQFFGPGTRLTVL.

This chain uses TRBV10-2 with TRBJ1-1. CDR1 and CDR2 (germline): WSHSY, SAAADI. CDR3 length equals 14 residues. CDR3 amino acids: CASSDYGMNTEAFF.